This TCR beta chain was captured by sequencing in a study of regulatory T cells in long-lasting Graves disease. Time point here: newly diagnosed GD, antithyroid drugs for less than 3 months. Generation of the TCR library employed RNA extracted from PBMCs. Arm-PCR with iRepertoire HTBI primers amplified the CDR3 regions for these TCR beta libraries. MiXCR, applied by TCRdb to the multiplex PCR reads, yields one record per CDR3 protein. Of some 500,000 distinct CDR3 sequences detected, approximately 16% appear once; the ten largest clones hold roughly 25%. As concerns this clonotype: One junction end disagrees with the germline gene, perhaps due to a read error.

The V gene's germline CDR1 is SGDLS and CDR2 YYNGEE. The CDR3 totals 18 residues. The data were also submitted as part of a second study, on T cells in Graves' hyperthyroidism and ophthalmopathy.

The chain employs TRBV9 and TRBJ2-5; 11 bases are a match to TRBD2. The receptor was isolated from a woman aged 35-65 years with Graves disease. The sequencing used peripheral blood mononuclear cells (PBMCs), collected at new diagnosis, from a patient treated with antithyroid drugs. This chain's CDR3 is CASSPRGGGTSGQGTQYF. DNA of the CDR3: TGTGCCAGCAGCCCGAGAGGGGGGGGGACTAGCGGACAAGGGACCCAGTACTTC. Full variable domain (outside the CDR3, taken from reference TRBV9 and TRBJ2-5): DSGVTQTPKHLITATGQRVTLRCSPRSGDLSVYWYQQSLDQGLQFLIQYYNGEERAKGNILERFSAQQFPDLHSELNLSSLELGDSALYFCASSPRGGGTSGQGTQYFGPGTRLLVL.